These 2 T cell receptor beta chains came from one sample sequenced in a study of shared T cell receptors in the human thymus. Sequencing used immunoSEQ multiplex PCR; TCRdb keeps in-frame clones, though not all of them. The data contain approximately 660,000 clones, approximately 87% of them singletons. A further study also used this sample, focusing on human thymus T cells.

The sequencing sample was made of thymocytes. Receptors were obtained from a boy less than two years old with a congenital heart defect.

This clone is a singleton in its sample. For the CDR3, the DNA is TGTGCCAGCAGCTTGGGAGGATGGGAGCAGTACTTC. Translation gives CASSLGGWEQYF. V gene TRBV5-5 combines with J gene TRBJ2-7; D unclear. The CDR3 has 12 amino acids. The V and J ends lost 0 bases and 7 bases respectively, with 8 bases between them. Germline V gene sequence: CDR1 SGHKS, CDR2 YYEKEE (reference sequence).

The V and J genes are TRBV7-9 and TRBJ2-1; 9 nucleotides agree with TRBD2. The V gene's germline CDR1 is SEHNR and CDR2 FQNEAQ (reference sequence). V dropped 5 bases and J dropped 5; count of bases not matched to a gene: 7. This CDR3 is 15 amino acids long. The CDR3 nucleotides read TGTGCCAGCAGCAATAGCGGGAGCAGCCACAATGAGCAGTTCTTC. Its protein is CASSNSGSSHNEQFF. Supplemented by reference TRBV7-9 and TRBJ2-1, the full variable domain reads DTGVSQNPRHKITKRGQNVTFRCDPISEHNRLYWYRQTLGQGPEFLTYFQNEAQLEKSRLLSDRFSAERPKGSFSTLEIQRTEQGDSAMYLCASSNSGSSHNEQFFGPGTRLTVL.